Listed here is a single T cell receptor beta chain. These data are taken from a study of blood T cell repertoires in COVID-19. Profiled with immunoSEQ multiplex PCR; TCRdb holds only in-frame clones, not every one. The sample has under 200,000 clones; roughly 83% are singletons. V trimming: 2 bases; J trimming: 0 bases; junction bases outside the gene matches: 3. From germline, CDR1 is GTSNPN and CDR2 SVGIG (reference sequence). The CDR3 contains 15 residues. Sequenced input: PBMCs or T cells enriched from blood (not recorded which). This clonotype was sampled from a man aged 35 to 55 with acute COVID-19. The chain has TRBV30 and TRBJ1-5; 8 nucleotides match TRBD1. The CDR3 sequence: CAWSRQGHSNQPQHF. Here the CDR3 DNA reads TGTGCCTGGAGTCGACAGGGGCATAGCAATCAGCCCCAGCATTTT. Using reference TRBV30 and TRBJ1-5 for the parts outside the CDR3, the full variable domain is SQTIHQWPATLVQPVGSPLSLECTVEGTSNPNLYWYRQAAGRGLQLLFYSVGIGQISSEVPQNLSASRPQDRQFILSSKKLLLSDSGFYLCAWSRQGHSNQPQHFGDGTRLSIL.